A single sample is the source of the 3 T cell receptor beta chains below, sequenced in a study of CD8 T cells in Susac syndrome (dated by TCRdb to about 2019). The library was generated by the immunoSEQ multiplex PCR assay. RNA was extracted with the RNeasy kit and roughly 0.45 to 1 ug was reverse transcribed using random hexamers. The public reads were reprocessed in TCRdb via fastp at Q25 and MiXCR, keeping in-frame beta chains. Each entry merges the rows of one CDR3 protein and shows their most common DNA and genes. The sample records fewer than 350,000 distinct CDR3 sequences, 89% of which are singletons. The ten largest account for 0.18% of the sample. The sequenced sample was CD8+ T cells from PBMCs. The receptors were gathered from a human donor with multiple sclerosis.

CDR3: CASGLDLYNEQFF. CDR3 in DNA: TGTGCTAGTGGTTTAGACCTATACAATGAGCAGTTCTTC. V and J are TRBV12-5 and TRBJ2-1; D unclear. Trimming pared 3 bases from V and 4 bases from J, leaving 7 bases between. This CDR3 contains 13 residues. Germline lookup yields CDR1 LGHNT and CDR2 FRNRAP.

The chain employs TRBV19 and TRBJ1-1; D unresolved. Germline CDR1 reads LNHDA; CDR2 reads SQIVND (reference sequence). V was clipped by 9 bases and J by 1 base, with 15 bases between them. The CDR3 totals 14 residues. CDR3 sequence reads: CASKAGRSNTEAFF. The CDR3 coding sequence is TGTGCCAGCAAGGCCGGACGGTCGAACACTGAAGCTTTCTTT.

This chain connects TRBV18 to TRBJ2-4; D unresolved. Trimming removed 0 bases from V and 4 bases from J, with 4 bases in between. CDR3 length: 13 amino acids. Germline CDR1 and CDR2: KGHSH and LQKENI. The CDR3 DNA sequence: TGTGCCAGCTCACCACCCGATAAAAACATTCAGTACTTC. Translating gives CASSPPDKNIQYF. The complete variable domain, with remaining parts taken from reference TRBV18 and TRBJ2-4, reads NAGVMQNPRHLVRRRGQEARLRCSPMKGHSHVYWYRQLPEEGLKFMVYLQKENIIDESGMPKERFSAEFPKEGPSILRIQQVVRGDSAAYFCASSPPDKNIQYFGAGTRLSVL.